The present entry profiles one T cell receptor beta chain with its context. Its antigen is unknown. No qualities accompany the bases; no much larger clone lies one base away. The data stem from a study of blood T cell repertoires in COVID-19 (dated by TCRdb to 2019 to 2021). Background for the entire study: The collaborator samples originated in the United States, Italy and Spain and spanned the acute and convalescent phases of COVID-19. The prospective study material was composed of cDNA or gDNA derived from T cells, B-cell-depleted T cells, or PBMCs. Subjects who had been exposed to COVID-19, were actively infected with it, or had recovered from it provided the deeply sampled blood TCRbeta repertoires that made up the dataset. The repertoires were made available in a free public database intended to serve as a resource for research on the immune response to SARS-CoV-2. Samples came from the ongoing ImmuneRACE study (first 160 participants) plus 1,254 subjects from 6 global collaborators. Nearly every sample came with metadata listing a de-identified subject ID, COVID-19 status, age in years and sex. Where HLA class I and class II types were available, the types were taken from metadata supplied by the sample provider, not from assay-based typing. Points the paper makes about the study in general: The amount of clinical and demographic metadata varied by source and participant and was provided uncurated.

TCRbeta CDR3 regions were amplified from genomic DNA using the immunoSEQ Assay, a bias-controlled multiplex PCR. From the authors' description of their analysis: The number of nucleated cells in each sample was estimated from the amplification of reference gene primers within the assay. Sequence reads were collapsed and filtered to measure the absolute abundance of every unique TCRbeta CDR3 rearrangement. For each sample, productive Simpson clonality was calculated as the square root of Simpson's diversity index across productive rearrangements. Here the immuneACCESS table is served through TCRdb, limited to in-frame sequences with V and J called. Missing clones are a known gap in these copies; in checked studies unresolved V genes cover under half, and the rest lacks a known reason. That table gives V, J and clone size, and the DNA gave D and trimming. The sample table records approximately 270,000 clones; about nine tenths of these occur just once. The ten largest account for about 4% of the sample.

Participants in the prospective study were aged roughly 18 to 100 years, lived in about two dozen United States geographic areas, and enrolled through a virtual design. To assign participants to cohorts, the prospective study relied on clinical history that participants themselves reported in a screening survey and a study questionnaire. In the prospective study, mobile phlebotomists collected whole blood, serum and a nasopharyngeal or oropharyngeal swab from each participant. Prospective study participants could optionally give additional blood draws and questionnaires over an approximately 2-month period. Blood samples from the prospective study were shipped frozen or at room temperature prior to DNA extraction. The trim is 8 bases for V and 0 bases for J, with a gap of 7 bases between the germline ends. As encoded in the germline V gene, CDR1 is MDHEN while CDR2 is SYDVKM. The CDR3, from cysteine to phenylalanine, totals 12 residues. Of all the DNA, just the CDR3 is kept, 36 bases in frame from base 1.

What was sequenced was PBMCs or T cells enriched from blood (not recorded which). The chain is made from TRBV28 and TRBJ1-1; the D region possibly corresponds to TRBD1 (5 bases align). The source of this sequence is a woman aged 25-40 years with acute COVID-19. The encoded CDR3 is CASGGMNTEAFF. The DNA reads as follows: TGTGCCAGCGGGGGGATGAACACTGAAGCTTTCTTT.